This TCR beta chain comes out of a study of blood T cells in healthy people across ages. The study recruited healthy Caucasian donors from Russia who were aged about 6 to 95. Study results and limitations: Compared with aged donors, long-lived donors showed fewer expanded clones, suggesting selection.

The V end lost 6 bases, the J end lost 5 bases, and 13 bases lay between the germline ends. The CDR3 has 13 residues. As for this clonotype: The antigen is unknown.

A sample-barcoded 5' primer and a J-beta primer mix were used in a second PCR of about 7 to 12 cycles. A single record per CDR3 protein comes from TCRdb applying MiXCR to the 5' RACE reads. The repertoire holds about 930,000 distinct CDR3 sequences, with under 35% as singletons. A further study also used this sample, focusing on T cells of mothers and their children. That paper notes: Donors comprised three healthy Caucasian mothers plus their six children. Slightly, though not significantly, more overlap was seen in related than in unrelated mother-child pairs.

The sample was blood. The TCR originated in a woman in her forties in good health. The chain has TRBV12-3 or TRBV12-4 and TRBJ1-1, with D unresolved. CDR3 DNA: TGTGCCAGCAGGTTCAGGCTGAGTACTGAAGCTTTCTTT. Its translation is CASRFRLSTEAFF.